The 28 T cell receptor beta chains given below trace back to one sample, sequenced in a study of Graves' ophthalmopathy and Graves' hyperthyroidism. RNA served as the template for amplifying TCR beta CDR3 regions. Following a first-round RT-PCR that used HTBI primers, a second-round multiplex PCR was carried out. From the multiplex PCR reads, TCRdb called clonotypes with MiXCR, one entry per CDR3 protein. The table has about 550,000 distinct CDR3 sequences, less than 45% seen once. Sequencing input: peripheral blood or thyroid tissue (not recorded which). The source is an adult man with Graves' hyperthyroidism.

This clonotype was detected many times. The chain is built from TRBV10-3 and TRBJ2-7; 9 bases are a match to TRBD1. The CDR3 has 14 amino acids. Germline CDR1 ENHRY, CDR2 SYGVKD. J lost 2 bases, V lost 5 bases, and 4 bases had no gene match. The CDR3 here is CAISLDRGPYEQYF. The CDR3 bases are TGTGCCATCAGTTTGGACAGGGGCCCCTACGAGCAGTACTTC.

The chain recombines TRBV25-1 with TRBJ2-7; D is possibly TRBD1 or TRBD2 (5 bases each). Trimming pared 4 bases from V and 2 bases from J, leaving 12 bases between. CDR1 and CDR2 (germline): MGHDK, SYGVNS. The CDR3 is made up of 14 amino acids. The CDR3 sequence is CASSASRAAYEQYF. The CDR3 DNA reads TGTGCCAGCAGTGCTAGCAGGGCGGCCTACGAGCAGTACTTC.

The chain combines TRBV7-9 with TRBJ1-1; no definite D call. V gave up 7 bases and J gave up 3 bases, with 9 bases separating them. CDR1 SEHNR and CDR2 FQNEAQ come from the germline V gene (reference sequence). The CDR3 runs 12 residues. The CDR3: CASTPPDTEAFF. In DNA, the CDR3 is TGTGCCAGCACGCCCCCGGACACTGAAGCTTTCTTT. The whole variable domain, remainder taken from reference TRBV7-9 and TRBJ1-1, is DTGVSQNPRHKITKRGQNVTFRCDPISEHNRLYWYRQTLGQGPEFLTYFQNEAQLEKSRLLSDRFSAERPKGSFSTLEIQRTEQGDSAMYLCASTPPDTEAFFGQGTRLTVV.

The CDR3 sequence: CATSDNTGVHTGELFF. Here the CDR3 DNA reads TGTGCCACCAGTGACAATACAGGCGTACACACCGGGGAGCTGTTTTTT. V is TRBV24-1 and J is TRBJ2-2; D is perhaps TRBD1 (5 bases). This CDR3 contains 16 residues. V was clipped by 4 bases and J by 3 bases, with 14 bases between them. Germline CDR1 KGHDR, CDR2 SFDVKD.

This clonotype was detected a few times. The chain joins TRBV10-3 to TRBJ1-1; D uncertain. The CDR3 consists of 13 residues. The germline V gene has CDR1 ENHRY and CDR2 SYGVKD. Trimming removed 6 bases at V and 1 base at J, with 9 bases between. In nucleotides, the CDR3 is TGTGCCATCAGCCGGGCCCCGAACACTGAAGCTTTCTTT. It encodes CAISRAPNTEAFF.

Turning to this clonotype: A read error may explain this, as a much larger clone is one base away. CDR3 sequence: CASSLARGGRNSGANVPTF. Here the CDR3 DNA reads TGTGCCAGCAGCTTAGCTCGCGGGGGACGGAACTCTGGGGCCAACGTCCCGACTTTC. The chain uses TRBV7-2 and TRBJ2-6, with TRBD2 matching 7 bases. CDR1 is SGHTA, CDR2 FQGNSA, per germline. The CDR3 contains 19 residues.

This clonotype was observed at least ten times. J is TRBJ2-2 and V is TRBV29-1, with unresolved D. This CDR3 has 13 residues. V was shortened by 7 bases and J by 6 bases, with 15 bases between the two germline ends. Per the germline V gene, CDR1 is SQVTM and CDR2 is ANQGSEA. DNA of the CDR3: TGCAGCGCTACACCCTGGGGTTCCGGGGAGCTGTTTTTT. It encodes CSATPWGSGELFF.

This clonotype was detected many times. V and J are TRBV6-1 and TRBJ1-2; TRBD1 aligns across 8 bases. The germline V gene encodes CDR1 MNHNS and CDR2 SASEGT. The CDR3 is 13 residues long. The trim removed 5 bases at V and 8 bases at J, leaving 7 bases unmatched. CDR3 bases: TGTGCCAGCAGTTCCCGGACAGGGTTGGGCTACACCTTC. Translation: CASSSRTGLGYTF.

The chain joins TRBV10-3 to TRBJ1-1, with D possibly matching TRBD1 (5 bases). This CDR3 is 14 amino acids long. CDR1 is ENHRY, CDR2 SYGVKD, per germline. Trimming removed 2 bases from V and 0 bases from J, with 7 bases in between. DNA of the CDR3: TGTGCCATCAGTGAGAAGGGACTGAACACTGAAGCTTTCTTT. It translates to CAISEKGLNTEAFF.

The sample holds a few counts of this clonotype. This chain joins TRBV12-3 or TRBV12-4 and TRBJ2-2, with a possible D match to TRBD1 (7 bases). The CDR3 contains 17 residues. Trimming shortened V by 7 bases and J by 6 bases, and 24 bases separated the two germline ends. The CDR3 sequence: CASKSPRGAGSAGELFF. CDR3 nucleotides: TGTGCCAGCAAATCTCCCAGGGGGGCGGGGTCAGCCGGGGAGCTGTTTTTT.

The chain recombines TRBV7-8 with TRBJ2-3; TRBD2 aligns across 7 bases. The CDR3 length is 13 residues. CDR1 is SGHVS, CDR2 FQNEAQ, per germline. V lost 6 bases, J lost 9 bases, and 9 bases stayed unmatched. Here the CDR3 reads CASSPGRGGTQYF. The CDR3, as DNA: TGTGCCAGCAGTCCAGGCCGCGGGGGAACGCAGTATTTT.

This clonotype was detected ten times or more. V and J are TRBV12-3 or TRBV12-4 and TRBJ1-3, with no clear D. V lost 4 bases and J lost 7, with 8 bases in between. The CDR3 extends over 12 amino acids. The CDR3 protein is CASSYNANTIYF. CDR3 coding DNA: TGTGCCAGCAGTTACAACGCTAACACCATATATTTT.

The chain links TRBV3-1 to TRBJ1-2, with a weak D call TRBD1 (5 bases). This CDR3 region has 15 residues. Trimming stripped 3 bases from V and 6 bases from J, with 17 bases between. Germline assignment: CDR1 LGHDT and CDR2 YNNKEL (reference sequence). CDR3 loop: CASSHLQRGFDGYTF. In DNA, the CDR3 is TGTGCCAGCAGCCATCTACAGAGGGGATTCGATGGCTACACCTTC.

The rearrangement uses TRBV6-1 and TRBJ1-2, with a tentative D call TRBD1 (5 bases). CDR3 size: 16 residues. Germline lookup yields CDR1 MNHNS and CDR2 SASEGT. V dropped 0 bases and J dropped 0 bases, with 11 bases sitting between them. The CDR3 sequence is CASSEALTETNYGYTF. CDR3 DNA sequence: TGTGCCAGCAGTGAAGCGCTGACAGAGACTAACTATGGCTACACCTTC.

The chain has TRBV29-1 and TRBJ2-7; 7 bases agree with TRBD1. J was trimmed by 4 bases and V by 7 bases; bases with no gene match: 7. Germline CDR1 and CDR2: SQVTM and ANQGSEA. CDR3 size: 12 residues. In DNA form, the CDR3 reads TGCAGCGCCTCCACAGGGGCGTACGAGCAGTACTTC. Translated, it gives CSASTGAYEQYF.

The CDR3 sequence: CASSYQTSGTNTGELFF. The DNA for the CDR3 is TGTGCCAGCAGTTACCAGACTAGCGGAACGAACACCGGGGAGCTGTTTTTT. This sequence joins TRBV6-6 and TRBJ2-2; 9 bases agree with TRBD2. J gave up 0 bases and V 2 bases, and 4 bases lay outside the gene matches. Germline CDR1 is MNHNY and CDR2 is SVGAGI (reference sequence). The CDR3 is 17 amino acids.

V gene TRBV20-1 combines with J gene TRBJ2-7; D might be TRBD1 or TRBD2, each matching 6 bases. This CDR3 has 12 amino acids. CDR1 and CDR2 (germline): DFQATT, SNEGSKA (reference sequence). V was shortened by 2 bases and J by 7 bases, with 12 bases between the two germline ends. The CDR3 reads CSARKGGQEQYF. DNA for the CDR3: TGCAGTGCTAGAAAGGGGGGTCAAGAGCAGTACTTC.

The chain couples TRBV2 to TRBJ2-1, with 10 bases identical to TRBD2. The CDR3 is 13 amino acids. Germline V gene lookup returns CDR1 SNHLY and CDR2 FYNNEI. Losses at the gene ends were 8 bases for V and 8 bases for J; bases not matched to a gene: 6. The CDR3: CASLSGREYEQFF. In DNA, the CDR3 is TGTGCCAGCCTCAGCGGGAGGGAGTATGAGCAGTTCTTC. The variable domain in full, completed from reference TRBV2 and TRBJ2-1, reads EPEVTQTPSHQVTQMGQEVILRCVPISNHLYFYWYRQILGQKVEFLVSFYNNEISEKSEIFDDQFSVERPDGSNFTLKIRSTKLEDSAMYFCASLSGREYEQFFGPGTRLTVL.

This clonotype was detected a few times. This chain connects TRBV12-3 or TRBV12-4 to TRBJ1-1; a weak D match, TRBD1 (5 bases). This CDR3 region has 14 residues. Trimming left V 6 bases short and J 5 bases short, with 16 bases between. CDR3 region: CASSPFGGGTEAFF. CDR3 in DNA: TGTGCCAGCAGCCCCTTTGGCGGGGGAACTGAAGCTTTCTTT.

This chain links TRBV7-9 with TRBJ2-2; TRBD1 aligns across 10 bases. Germline V gene lookup returns CDR1 SEHNR and CDR2 FQNEAQ (reference sequence). The CDR3 has 16 residues. V dropped 3 bases and J dropped 3; count of bases not matched to a gene: 4. The DNA for the CDR3 is TGTGCCAGCAGCTTCCGGGACAGGGGCCACACCGGGGAGCTGTTTTTT. Encoded protein: CASSFRDRGHTGELFF.

The V call is TRBV2, the J call TRBJ2-7; D is unresolved. Looked up from germline, CDR1 is SNHLY and CDR2 is FYNNEI. The V end was cut by 5 bases, the J end by 0 bases, with 8 bases between. The CDR3 is made up of 13 amino acids. The CDR3, as DNA: TGTGCCAGCAGTACGTGGGGCTCCTACGAGCAGTACTTC. This translates into CASSTWGSYEQYF.

The V call is TRBV6-5, the J call TRBJ1-5, with D tentatively TRBD1 (5 bases). The germline V gene encodes CDR1 MNHEY and CDR2 SVGAGI. Trimming took 2 bases from V and 0 from J, leaving 14 bases between them. The CDR3 covers 17 residues. The CDR3 sequence is CASSYLQGRYSNQPQHF. CDR3 sequence (DNA): TGTGCCAGCAGTTACCTCCAGGGACGATATAGCAATCAGCCCCAGCATTTT.

The chain couples TRBV24-1 to TRBJ2-2; 8 nucleotides agree with TRBD1. The trim removed 2 bases at V and 4 bases at J, leaving 5 bases unmatched. The CDR3 is 16 amino acids. Germline V gene data show CDR1 as KGHDR and CDR2 as SFDVKD. In DNA form, the CDR3 reads TGTGCCACCAGTGATTGGGCAGGGGGCGGCACCGGGGAGCTGTTTTTT. Amino acid sequence: CATSDWAGGGTGELFF.

This chain joins TRBV11-2 and TRBJ2-3, with TRBD2 matching 8 bases. There are 15 residues in the CDR3. The junction had 3 bases not matched to a gene; V was cut back by 3 bases and J by 1 base. Germline lookup yields CDR1 SGHAT and CDR2 FQNNGV. The DNA for the CDR3 is TGTGCCAGCAGCTTGGGGGGACTAGGCACAGATACGCAGTATTTT. Translated, it gives CASSLGGLGTDTQYF.

This clonotype was observed at least ten times. This CDR3 is CASNPTGVGGTEAFF. CDR3 sequence (DNA): TGTGCCAGCAACCCGACAGGGGTTGGGGGTACTGAAGCTTTCTTT. This rearrangement joins TRBV6-4 to TRBJ1-1; 8 bases fit TRBD1. The germline V gene has CDR1 MRHNA and CDR2 SNTAGT. With V trimmed by 7 bases and J by 5 bases, 12 bases remained unmatched. This CDR3 has 15 residues.

V and J are TRBV27 and TRBJ1-5, with D unresolved. The V and J ends lost 0 bases and 6 bases respectively, with 6 bases between them. The germline V gene has CDR1 MNHEY and CDR2 SMNVEV (reference sequence). The CDR3 contains 13 residues. CDR3 DNA sequence: TGTGCCAGCAGTTTATCGTCCGTTCAGCCCCAGCATTTT. Amino acid sequence: CASSLSSVQPQHF.

The V gene is TRBV7-2, the J gene TRBJ1-1; 8 nucleotides line up with TRBD1. Per germline, CDR1 SGHTA and CDR2 FQGNSA. This CDR3 is 17 amino acids long. Trimming cost V 5 bases and J 4 bases; bases outside gene matches: 15. The CDR3 sequence is CASSLTGTGSSGTEAFF. DNA of the CDR3: TGTGCCAGCAGCCTAACCGGGACAGGCTCCTCGGGCACTGAAGCTTTCTTT.

This sequence joins TRBV25-1 and TRBJ1-1; 7 bases agree with TRBD1. The germline V gene encodes CDR1 MGHDK and CDR2 SYGVNS. The CDR3 is 14 residues long. V shed 7 bases and J 1 base; nucleotides not matched to a gene: 6. This chain's CDR3 is CASTRDSPNTEAFF. The CDR3 DNA reads as TGTGCCAGCACCCGGGACAGCCCGAACACTGAAGCTTTCTTT.